The 27 T cell receptor beta chains below were found in one sample sequenced in a study of CD8+ T cells in alopecia areata. cDNA serving as the sequencing template came from extracted, reverse transcribed RNA. Here immunoSEQ multiplex PCR was the method, and the copy in TCRdb shows in-frame clones only, minus some. The data show about 200,000 clones, around 62% seen once. The specimen was CD4+ T cells sorted from blood, collected at week 0. The origin of the receptors is a human donor with alopecia areata.

The genes are TRBV6-1 and TRBJ1-1; D gene uncertain. Germline values: CDR1 MNHNS, CDR2 SASEGT. Trimming stripped 4 bases from V and 1 base from J, with 10 bases between. There are 14 residues in the CDR3. The CDR3: CASSGNAPNTEAFF. The CDR3 bases are TGTGCCAGCAGTGGGAACGCGCCGAACACTGAAGCTTTCTTT.

The count of this clone is one. This rearrangement joins TRBV6-5 to TRBJ2-1; 10 nucleotides align to TRBD2. Trimming cost V 2 bases and J 8 bases; bases outside gene matches: 9. The germline gives CDR1 MNHEY, CDR2 SVGAGI. The CDR3 sequence is 16 residues long. CDR3 loop: CASSYVVASGSYEQFF. As DNA, the CDR3 is TGTGCCAGCAGTTACGTCGTGGCTAGCGGGAGCTATGAGCAGTTCTTC.

This rearrangement joins TRBV23-1 to TRBJ1-5, with D tentatively TRBD1 (6 bases). TRBV23-1 is an ORF, and what it does is uncertain. V lost 2 bases and J 2 bases, leaving 10 bases between the germline ends. The CDR3 is 15 residues long. CDR3 sequence reads: CASSQRTVCNQPQHF. In DNA form, the CDR3 reads TGCGCCAGCAGTCAACGGACAGTTTGCAATCAGCCCCAGCATTTT.

The gene calls are TRBV29-1 and TRBJ1-2; a weak D match, TRBD1 (5 bases). Per germline, CDR1 SQVTM and CDR2 ANQGSEA. The V end was cut by 0 bases, the J end by 4 bases, with 9 bases between. CDR3 length: 13 residues. CDR3 sequence: CSVEDLRGYGYTF. The CDR3 DNA is TGCAGCGTTGAAGATCTAAGGGGCTATGGCTACACCTTC.

The CDR3 nucleotides read TGTGCCAGCAGTGACCGACTAGCGGGAACGGGTGAGCAGTACTTC. Translation: CASSDRLAGTGEQYF. This rearrangement joins TRBV2 to TRBJ2-7; TRBD2 agrees at 11 bases. The germline V gene has CDR1 SNHLY and CDR2 FYNNEI. With V trimmed by 3 bases and J by 7 bases, 8 bases remained unmatched. The CDR3 runs 15 residues.

Only a few counts were recorded for this clone. This chain connects TRBV7-3 to TRBJ2-7, with unresolved D. V was trimmed by 4 bases and J by 6 bases, leaving 13 bases between them. Germline-derived CDR1 and CDR2 are SGHTA and FQGTGA. This CDR3 is 13 amino acids long. CDR3: CASSSTQATEQYF. DNA of the CDR3: TGTGCCAGCAGCTCGACCCAAGCGACCGAGCAGTACTTC.

The table lists this clone with a few counts. The gene calls are TRBV30 and TRBJ1-4, with D perhaps TRBD1 (6 bases). Germline V gene sequence: CDR1 GTSNPN, CDR2 SVGIG (reference sequence). V was cut by 1 base and J by 3 bases, with 12 bases left in between. The CDR3 sequence is 15 residues long. The CDR3 region is CAWSGRGLPNEKLFF. DNA for the CDR3: TGTGCCTGGAGTGGCAGGGGTCTCCCTAATGAAAAACTGTTTTTT.

This clone has only a few counts. V and J are TRBV7-6 and TRBJ2-2; D is ambiguous. Germline-derived CDR1 and CDR2 are SGHVS and FNYEAQ. The V and J ends lost 3 bases and 5 bases respectively, with 7 bases between them. The CDR3 consists of 13 residues. The CDR3: CASSFSWTGELFF. In DNA form, the CDR3 reads TGTGCCAGCAGCTTCTCGTGGACCGGGGAGCTGTTTTTT.

The genes are TRBV9 and TRBJ1-1; D is uncertain. Germline-derived CDR1 and CDR2 are SGDLS and YYNGEE. The V and J ends lost 0 bases and 4 bases respectively, with 10 bases between them. The CDR3 has 14 amino acids. The DNA for the CDR3 is TGTGCCAGCAGCGTAGCTTTGGCCACCACTGAAGCTTTCTTT. It translates to CASSVALATTEAFF. Combining the CDR3 with reference TRBV9 and TRBJ1-1 gives the whole variable domain DSGVTQTPKHLITATGQRVTLRCSPRSGDLSVYWYQQSLDQGLQFLIQYYNGEERAKGNILERFSAQQFPDLHSELNLSSLELGDSALYFCASSVALATTEAFFGQGTRLTVV.

Concerning this clone itself: This specimen includes other DNA sequences encoding the same CDR3. This chain uses TRBV30 with TRBJ2-3, with D unresolved. CDR3 length: 11 residues. Germline V CDR1 and CDR2: GTSNPN, SVGIG (reference sequence). V lost 0 bases to trimming and J lost 4 bases, with 2 bases between them. This CDR3 is CAWSVSDTQYF. In DNA, the CDR3 is TGTGCCTGGAGTGTATCAGATACGCAGTATTTT.

The chain couples TRBV4-1 to TRBJ2-2; possible D gene TRBD1, 5 bases. Looked up from germline, CDR1 is MGHRA and CDR2 is YSYEKL. The CDR3 extends over 18 amino acids. The ends were cut back, 2 bases at V and 4 bases at J, with 20 bases in the middle. The CDR3 DNA sequence: TGCGCCAGCAGCCAATTCTCGCAGGGCCGAGCTTTCACCGGGGAGCTGTTTTTT. This encodes CASSQFSQGRAFTGELFF.

The chain recombines TRBV4-1 with TRBJ2-3; 14 bases agree with TRBD2. The CDR3 is made up of 19 amino acids. The trim removed 0 bases at V and 8 bases at J, leaving 13 bases unmatched. The germline V gene has CDR1 MGHRA and CDR2 YSYEKL. The CDR3 region has the DNA TGCGCCAGCAGCCAAGATTCTAATGGACTAGCGGGGGGAAGAGGTACGCAGTATTTT. This gives the protein CASSQDSNGLAGGRGTQYF.

The rearrangement links TRBV6-4 to TRBJ2-2; 7 nucleotides agree with TRBD2. The CDR3 is made up of 14 amino acids. The trim removed 2 bases at V and 3 bases at J, leaving 0 bases unmatched. The germline CDR1 and CDR2 sequences are MRHNA and SNTAGT. The CDR3 nucleotides are TGTGCCAGCAGTGACGGGAGGGACACCGGGGAGCTGTTTTTT. This encodes CASSDGRDTGELFF.

The chain is built from TRBV10-2 and TRBJ2-7; the match to TRBD2 covers 13 bases. J was trimmed by 0 bases and V by 5 bases; bases with no gene match: 10. The CDR3 extends over 18 amino acids. Germline assignment: CDR1 WSHSY and CDR2 SAAADI. The DNA for the CDR3 is TGCGCCAGCAGTAGCATTAGACTAGCGGGAGGCCACTCCTACGAGCAGTACTTC. As protein: CASSSIRLAGGHSYEQYF.

This rearrangement joins TRBV25-1 to TRBJ1-1; the D is unclear. Trimming cost V 8 bases and J 1 base, with 11 bases left between them. CDR1 is MGHDK and CDR2 is SYGVNS in the germline V gene. The CDR3 contains 13 residues. The CDR3 DNA reads as TGTGCCAGCTCCCACCTAGGGAACACTGAAGCTTTCTTT. The encoded protein is CASSHLGNTEAFF.

In this sample, this clone turned up a few times. V usage is TRBV7-3 and J usage is TRBJ2-3; D remains ambiguous. Trimming took 5 bases from V and 0 from J, leaving 12 bases between them. The CDR3 has 15 residues. Germline CDR1 and CDR2: SGHTA and FQGTGA. CDR3 DNA: TGTGCCAGCAGCCTCCTTGGCTCTAGCACAGATACGCAGTATTTT. Residues: CASSLLGSSTDTQYF.

V usage is TRBV5-1 and J usage is TRBJ2-1; tentative D call: TRBD1 (6 bases). The length of the CDR3 is 15 residues. Trimming cost V 0 bases and J 1 base, with 8 bases left between them. CDR1 SGHRS and CDR2 YFSETQ come from the germline V gene. The DNA for the CDR3 is TGCGCCAGCAGCTTGGCCAGGGGTTCCTACAATGAGCAGTTCTTC. Translating gives CASSLARGSYNEQFF.

This chain links TRBV19 with TRBJ1-2; TRBD1 matches at 9 bases. After removal of 9 bases from V and 6 bases from J, the junction contained 11 bases not matched to a gene. This CDR3 comprises 14 residues. Germline-derived CDR1 and CDR2 are LNHDA and SQIVND (reference sequence). CDR3 protein: CASEGGQGIHGYTF. In DNA, the CDR3 is TGTGCCAGCGAAGGGGGACAGGGAATTCATGGCTACACCTTC.

This clone has more than one count but fewer than ten. The chain links TRBV30 to TRBJ1-1; 8 nucleotides line up with TRBD1. Germline V gene lookup returns CDR1 GTSNPN and CDR2 SVGIG (reference sequence). The CDR3 sequence is 13 residues long. V was pared by 7 bases and J by 0 bases, with 4 bases of the junction left unmatched. CDR3 amino acids: CASQTGVNTEAFF. The CDR3 nucleotides are TGTGCCTCCCAGACAGGGGTGAACACTGAAGCTTTCTTT. The full variable domain, completed using reference TRBV30 and TRBJ1-1, is SQTIHQWPATLVQPVGSPLSLECTVEGTSNPNLYWYRQAAGRGLQLLFYSVGIGQISSEVPQNLSASRPQDRQFILSSKKLLLSDSGFYLCASQTGVNTEAFFGQGTRLTVV.

Note on this clone: The same CDR3 can be traced to other DNA sequences in this sample. The rearrangement uses TRBV30 and TRBJ1-5; no definite D call. Trimming cost V 1 base and J 0 bases, with 4 bases left between them. The CDR3 is 13 residues long. CDR1 GTSNPN and CDR2 SVGIG come from the germline V gene (reference sequence). The DNA of the CDR3 is TGTGCCTGGAGTGGGGATAGCAATCAGCCCCAGCATTTT. Protein: CAWSGDSNQPQHF.

In DNA, the CDR3 is TGTGCCAGCAGGACGAGACAGGGGGCAGGGGGCTACACCTTC. Amino acids: CASRTRQGAGGYTF. V is TRBV27 and J is TRBJ1-2, with 10 bases matching TRBD1. Germline lookup yields CDR1 MNHEY and CDR2 SMNVEV (reference sequence). The CDR3 runs 14 residues. The ends lost 6 bases at V and 8 bases at J; junction bases unmatched: 9.

The rearrangement links TRBV5-6 to TRBJ1-6; 10 positions match TRBD1. The CDR3 has 18 amino acids. After removal of 0 bases from V and 7 bases from J, the junction contained 10 bases not matched to a gene. From germline, CDR1 is SGHDT and CDR2 YYEEEE. CDR3 nucleotide sequence: TGTGCCAGCAGCTTGGCGGGGTTTGGGACAGGGGTGAATTCACCCCTCCACTTT. Encoded protein: CASSLAGFGTGVNSPLHF.

This chain connects TRBV11-2 to TRBJ1-5, with TRBD1 as a possible D gene (6 bases). The V and J ends lost 0 bases and 7 bases respectively, with 13 bases between them. The CDR3 loop spans 15 amino acids. CDR1 is SGHAT and CDR2 is FQNNGV in the germline V gene. CDR3 loop: CASSLDYYRDQPQHF. CDR3 DNA sequence: TGTGCCAGCAGCTTAGATTACTACAGGGACCAGCCCCAGCATTTT.

This clone was seen more than once but under ten times. In DNA, the CDR3 is TGTGCCTGGAGTGTAGGGGGGGTCACTGAAGCTTTCTTT. Amino acids: CAWSVGGVTEAFF. The rearrangement uses TRBV30 and TRBJ1-1; D is possibly TRBD1 (6 bases). The CDR3 contains 13 residues. The germline CDR1 and CDR2 sequences are GTSNPN and SVGIG (reference sequence). Trimming removed 0 bases from V and 4 bases from J, with 9 bases in between.

The count of this clone is one. The genes are TRBV28 and TRBJ1-2; D gene ambiguous. This CDR3 region has 15 residues. Germline CDR1 reads MDHEN; CDR2 reads SYDVKM. The V end lost 4 bases, the J end lost 2 bases, and 14 bases lay between the germline ends. In nucleotides, the CDR3 is TGTGCCAGCAGTTGGGGTTTTACCGTAAACTATGGCTACACCTTC. It translates to CASSWGFTVNYGYTF.

This chain uses TRBV18 with TRBJ2-1; 7 bases match TRBD2. Germline V gene lookup returns CDR1 KGHSH and CDR2 LQKENI. The CDR3 extends over 15 amino acids. Trimming at V came to 1 base and at J to 8 bases, leaving 8 bases not matched to a gene. In DNA, the CDR3 is TGTGCCAGCTCACCACGGGGGGGGTCGCGGGATGAGCAGTTCTTC. Its protein is CASSPRGGSRDEQFF.

The chain couples TRBV6-1 to TRBJ2-6; no reliable D call. The V gene's germline CDR1 is MNHNS and CDR2 SASEGT. V was shortened by 5 bases and J by 0 bases, with 5 bases between the two germline ends. This CDR3 is 14 amino acids long. The CDR3 DNA reads as TGTGCCAGCAGTTCCTACTCTGGGGCCAACGTCCTGACTTTC. Its translation: CASSSYSGANVLTF.